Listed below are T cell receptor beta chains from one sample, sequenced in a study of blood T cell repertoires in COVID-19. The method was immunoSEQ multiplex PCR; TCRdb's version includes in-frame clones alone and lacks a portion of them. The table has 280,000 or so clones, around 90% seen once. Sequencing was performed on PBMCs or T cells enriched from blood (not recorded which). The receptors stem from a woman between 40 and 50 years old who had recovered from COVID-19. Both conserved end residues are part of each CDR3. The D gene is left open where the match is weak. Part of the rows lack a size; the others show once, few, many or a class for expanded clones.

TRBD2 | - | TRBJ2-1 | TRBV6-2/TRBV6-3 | CASSSPFDIGTSGRRYNEQFF | TGTGCCAGCAGTTCACCGTTCGACATCGGGACTAGCGGGAGGCGTTACAATGAGCAGTTCTTC
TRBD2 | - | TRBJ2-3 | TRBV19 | CASSNAAGPITDTQYF | TGTGCCAGTTCTAACGCAGCGGGACCGATCACAGATACGCAGTATTTT
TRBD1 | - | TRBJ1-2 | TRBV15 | CATSREQGASYGYTF | TGTGCCACCAGCAGAGAACAGGGGGCCTCCTATGGCTACACCTTC
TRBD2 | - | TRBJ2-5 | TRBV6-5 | CASSLTSSGETQYF | TGTGCCAGCAGTCTCACCTCTAGCGGAGAGACCCAGTACTTC
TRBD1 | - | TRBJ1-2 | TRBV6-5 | CASSLDRAGYTF | TGTGCCAGCAGCCTGGACAGGGCTGGCTACACCTTC
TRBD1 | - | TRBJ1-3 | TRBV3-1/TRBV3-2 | CASSPGTGDSGNTIYF | TGTGCCAGCAGTCCAGGGACAGGTGACTCTGGAAACACCATATATTTT
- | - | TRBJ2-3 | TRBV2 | CASSGGAARDTQYF | TGTGCCAGCAGTGGTGGAGCCGCTAGAGATACGCAGTATTTT
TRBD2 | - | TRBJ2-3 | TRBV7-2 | CASSKLAGENTQYF | TGTGCCAGCAGCAAACTAGCGGGGGAGAATACGCAGTATTTT
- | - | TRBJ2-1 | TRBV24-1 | CATSDPDSGSNEDEQFF | TGTGCCACCAGTGACCCAGACTCGGGATCGAATGAGGATGAGCAGTTCTTC
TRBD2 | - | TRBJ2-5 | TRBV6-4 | CASSRLAGETQYF | TGTGCCAGCAGTCGTCTAGCGGGAGAGACCCAGTACTTC
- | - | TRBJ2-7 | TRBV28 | CASSLALAEQYF | TGTGCCAGCAGTTTGGCACTAGCCGAGCAGTACTTC
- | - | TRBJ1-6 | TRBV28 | CATGGFSNSPLHF | TGTGCTACGGGGGGGTTCTCTAATTCACCCCTCCACTTT
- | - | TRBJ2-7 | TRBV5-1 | CASSLAPEGSYEQYF | TGCGCCAGCAGCTTGGCGCCGGAGGGCTCCTACGAGCAGTACTTC
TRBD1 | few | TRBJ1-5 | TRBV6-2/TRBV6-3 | CASSKPGQGVGQPQHF | TGTGCCAGCAGTAAGCCTGGACAGGGGGTCGGGCAGCCCCAGCATTTT
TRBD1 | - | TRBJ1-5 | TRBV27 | CASSLGTENQPQHF | TGTGCCAGCAGTCTTGGGACAGAAAATCAGCCCCAGCATTTT
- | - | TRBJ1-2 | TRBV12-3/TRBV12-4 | CASSFGENYGYTF | TGTGCCAGCAGTTTCGGGGAAAACTATGGCTACACCTTC
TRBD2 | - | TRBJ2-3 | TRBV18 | CASSPPGTSGSDTQYF | TGTGCCAGCTCACCACCGGGGACTAGCGGATCAGATACGCAGTATTTT
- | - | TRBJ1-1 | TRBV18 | CASSPTGDTEAFF | TGTGCCAGCTCACCGACAGGAGACACTGAAGCTTTCTTT
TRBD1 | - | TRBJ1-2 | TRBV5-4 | CASSLGTGRDGYTF | TGTGCCAGCAGCCTAGGGACAGGTCGAGATGGCTACACCTTC
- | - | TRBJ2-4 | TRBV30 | CAWSVQQGLNIQYF | TGTGCCTGGAGTGTACAACAGGGCCTAAACATTCAGTACTTC
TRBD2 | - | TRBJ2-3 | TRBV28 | CASSATRTSGATDTQYF | TGTGCCAGCAGTGCAACACGTACTAGCGGGGCCACAGATACGCAGTATTTT
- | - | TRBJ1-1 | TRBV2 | CASSVGGGNTEAFF | TGTGCCAGCAGTGTAGGAGGCGGCAACACTGAAGCTTTCTTT
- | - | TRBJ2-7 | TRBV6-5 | CASRSGVERGEQYF | TGTGCCAGCAGGAGCGGAGTGGAACGCGGCGAGCAGTACTTC
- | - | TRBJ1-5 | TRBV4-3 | CASSQDGLGQPQHF | TGCGCCAGCAGCCAAGACGGTTTGGGCCAGCCCCAGCATTTT
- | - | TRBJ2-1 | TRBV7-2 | CASSLPSGLDNEQFF | TGTGCCAGCAGCTTACCTTCGGGACTCGACAATGAGCAGTTCTTC
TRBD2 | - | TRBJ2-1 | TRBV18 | CASSPTGGLQDNEQFF | TGTGCCAGCTCACCGACGGGGGGACTTCAGGACAATGAGCAGTTCTTC
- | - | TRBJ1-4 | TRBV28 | CASTTQLGGRKEKLFF | TGTGCCAGCACCACCCAGTTGGGGGGTCGTAAGGAAAAACTGTTTTTT
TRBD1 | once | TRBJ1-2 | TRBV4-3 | CASSQEWDSANYGYTF | TGCGCCAGCAGCCAAGAGTGGGACAGTGCTAACTATGGCTACACCTTC
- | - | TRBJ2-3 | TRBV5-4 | CASSLPNRVGRDTQYF | TGTGCCAGCAGCTTGCCCAACCGGGTAGGTCGGGATACGCAGTATTTT
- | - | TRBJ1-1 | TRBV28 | CASSLGRTDTEAFF | TGTGCCAGCAGTTTGGGGAGGACGGACACTGAAGCTTTCTTT
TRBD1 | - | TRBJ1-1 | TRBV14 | CASSQDRGLNTEAFF | TGTGCCAGCAGCCAGGACAGGGGGCTGAACACTGAAGCTTTCTTT
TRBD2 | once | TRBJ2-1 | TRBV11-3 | CASSLGAGTSTEQFF | TGTGCCAGCAGCTTAGGGGCCGGGACTAGCACTGAGCAGTTCTTC
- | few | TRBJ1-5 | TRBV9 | CASSVGGGNQPQHF | TGTGCCAGCAGCGTCGGAGGGGGCAATCAGCCCCAGCATTTT
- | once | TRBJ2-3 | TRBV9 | CASSVVSQDTQYF | TGTGCCAGCAGCGTAGTCAGTCAGGATACGCAGTATTTT
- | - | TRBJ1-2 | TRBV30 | CAWTGNNYGYTF | TGTGCCTGGACTGGCAACAACTATGGCTACACCTTC
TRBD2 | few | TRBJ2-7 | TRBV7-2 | CASSLGLAGGEQYF | TGTGCCAGCAGCTTGGGACTAGCGGGAGGGGAGCAGTACTTC
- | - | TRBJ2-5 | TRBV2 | CASAGDETQYF | TGTGCCTCGGCAGGGGACGAGACCCAGTACTTC
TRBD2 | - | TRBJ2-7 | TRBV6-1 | CASSASGREYEQYF | TGTGCCAGCAGTGCTAGCGGGAGGGAGTACGAGCAGTACTTC
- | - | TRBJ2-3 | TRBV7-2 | CASSLTVLVRDTQYF | TGTGCCAGCAGCTTAACGGTATTGGTACGAGATACGCAGTATTTT
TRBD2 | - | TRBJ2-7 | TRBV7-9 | CASSLRASGTDEQYF | TGTGCCAGCAGCTTAAGGGCTAGCGGGACAGACGAGCAGTACTTC
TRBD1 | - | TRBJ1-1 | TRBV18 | CASSTGQGWENTEAFF | TGTGCCAGCTCAACTGGACAGGGGTGGGAGAACACTGAAGCTTTCTTT
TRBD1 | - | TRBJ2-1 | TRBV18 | CASSPDRVSYNEQFF | TGTGCCAGCTCACCGGACAGGGTATCCTACAATGAGCAGTTCTTC
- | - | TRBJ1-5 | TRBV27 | CASSLFYSNQPQHF | TGTGCCAGCAGTTTATTCTATAGCAATCAGCCCCAGCATTTT
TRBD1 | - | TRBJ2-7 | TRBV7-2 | CASSLIGQGGYEQYF | TGTGCCAGCAGCTTAATTGGACAGGGGGGCTACGAGCAGTACTTC
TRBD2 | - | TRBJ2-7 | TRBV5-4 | CASSREGSGKYEQYF | TGTGCCAGCAGCCGTGAGGGTAGCGGGAAGTACGAGCAGTACTTC
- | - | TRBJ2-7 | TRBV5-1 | CASSLRSPTAYEQYF | TGCGCCAGCAGCTTAAGGAGCCCCACTGCCTACGAGCAGTACTTC
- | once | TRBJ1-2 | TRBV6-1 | CASSDRGSRYGYTF | TGTGCCAGCAGTGACCGGGGATCTCGGTATGGCTACACCTTC
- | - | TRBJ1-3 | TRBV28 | CASSPPGSPGNTIYF | TGTGCCAGCAGCCCTCCGGGATCTCCTGGAAACACCATATATTTT
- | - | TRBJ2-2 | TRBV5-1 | CASSFLVTPGELFF | TGCGCCAGCAGCTTTCTAGTCACCCCCGGGGAGCTGTTTTTT
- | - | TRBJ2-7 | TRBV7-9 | CASSLSIAYEQYF | TGTGCCAGCAGCTTAAGCATAGCCTACGAGCAGTACTTC
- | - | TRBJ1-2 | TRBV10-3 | CAISDPRGNTPNYGYTF | TGTGCCATCAGTGACCCACGAGGGAACACGCCAAACTATGGCTACACCTTC
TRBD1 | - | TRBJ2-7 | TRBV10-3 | CAISETGTGGSYEQYF | TGTGCCATCAGTGAAACCGGGACAGGGGGCTCCTACGAGCAGTACTTC
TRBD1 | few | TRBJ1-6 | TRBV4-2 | CASSQEGPATGNNSPLHF | TGTGCCAGCAGCCAAGAAGGCCCCGCGACAGGGAACAATTCACCCCTCCACTTT
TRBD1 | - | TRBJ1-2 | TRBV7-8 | CASSSTSGGADGYTF | TGTGCCAGCAGCTCCACCTCAGGGGGCGCAGATGGCTACACCTTC
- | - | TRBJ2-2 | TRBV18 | CASSRAGIAGELFF | TGTGCCAGCTCGAGGGCCGGAATTGCCGGGGAGCTGTTTTTT